These 27 T cell receptor beta chains were sequenced from one sample in a study of blood T cell repertoires in COVID-19. Repertoires were generated with immunoSEQ multiplex PCR, while TCRdb's copy carries only in-frame clones and drops some. The sample holds about 330,000 clones, more than 80% seen once. Sequencing used peripheral blood. Receptors were obtained from a man aged 18 to 30 who had recovered from COVID-19.

J is TRBJ2-1 and V is TRBV7-7, with a tentative D call TRBD1 (6 bases). Deletions cut 1 base from V and 7 bases from J, with 14 bases between. This CDR3 spans 15 amino acids. The germline gives CDR1 SSHAT, CDR2 FNYEAQ (reference sequence). CDR3 nucleotides: TGTGCCAGCAGCTTAGATCGGACAGTCGGGAATGAGCAGTTCTTC. This translates into CASSLDRTVGNEQFF.

The chain has TRBV5-1 and TRBJ2-7, with 11 bases fitting TRBD2. The CDR3 contains 17 residues. Germline-derived CDR1 and CDR2 are SGHRS and YFSETQ. With 1 base clipped from V and 5 bases from J, the junction kept 11 bases outside the gene matches. CDR3 sequence (DNA): TGCGCCAGCAGCTTGTGGTCTAGCGGGAGGATGGAGGACGAGCAGTACTTC. It translates to CASSLWSSGRMEDEQYF.

This clone was observed a handful of times. The rearrangement uses TRBV7-9 and TRBJ1-4; 7 bases map to TRBD1. V trimming: 5 bases; J trimming: 4 bases; junction bases outside the gene matches: 4. Germline V CDR1 and CDR2: SEHNR, FQNEAQ (reference sequence). The CDR3 has 14 residues. CDR3 residues: CASSLGQLNEKLFF. DNA of the CDR3: TGTGCCAGCAGCCTGGGACAGCTTAATGAAAAACTGTTTTTT.

DNA of the CDR3: TGCGCCAGCAGTTGGTCGCGGTCCTACGAGCAGTACTTC. It codes for CASSWSRSYEQYF. V gene TRBV5-1 combines with J gene TRBJ2-7, with D unclear. The V and J ends lost 5 bases and 1 base respectively, with 10 bases between them. The CDR3 length is 13 residues. Germline lookup yields CDR1 SGHRS and CDR2 YFSETQ.

The chain recombines TRBV2 with TRBJ2-5; 7 bases are shared with TRBD2. The CDR3 is made up of 13 amino acids. CDR1 SNHLY and CDR2 FYNNEI come from the germline V gene. V dropped 5 bases and J dropped 4; count of bases not matched to a gene: 4. CDR3 in DNA: TGTGCCAGCAGTTCGAGCGGGGTAGAGACCCAGTACTTC. It specifies CASSSSGVETQYF.

This rearrangement joins TRBV14 to TRBJ2-3, with 7 bases aligning to TRBD1. Germline-derived CDR1 and CDR2 are SGHDN and FVKESK. Losses at the gene ends were 2 bases for V and 0 bases for J; bases not matched to a gene: 5. CDR3 size: 16 residues. As DNA, the CDR3 is TGTGCCAGCAGCCAACAGGGGGTCCTCAGCACAGATACGCAGTATTTT. Residues: CASSQQGVLSTDTQYF.

The chain joins TRBV4-3 to TRBJ2-1, with 9 positions matching TRBD1. This CDR3 contains 15 residues. Germline lookup yields CDR1 LGHNA and CDR2 YSLEER. Trimming took 3 bases from V and 4 from J; bases not matched to a gene: 4. CDR3 sequence: CASSQDRGAYNEQFF. The CDR3 DNA sequence: TGCGCCAGCAGCCAGGACAGGGGCGCGTACAATGAGCAGTTCTTC.

The chain joins TRBV5-1 to TRBJ1-1; D possibly corresponds to TRBD1 (5 bases). The V gene's germline CDR1 is SGHRS and CDR2 YFSETQ. V was shortened by 4 bases and J by 0 bases, with 19 bases between the two germline ends. The CDR3 covers 17 residues. The CDR3 region has the DNA TGCGCCAGCAGCCCGACCGGGACGGGGAGGATGAACACTGAAGCTTTCTTT. Translated, it gives CASSPTGTGRMNTEAFF.

V and J are TRBV29-1 and TRBJ2-1; 8 nucleotides line up with TRBD2. From germline, CDR1 is SQVTM and CDR2 ANQGSEA. The CDR3 extends over 12 amino acids. V lost 5 bases, J lost 8 bases, and 5 bases stayed unmatched. CDR3 bases: TGCAGCGTTTTTAGCGGGACCGATGAGCAGTTCTTC. Translated: CSVFSGTDEQFF.

CDR3 amino acids: CASRSGGAGNEKLFF. Written as DNA, the CDR3 is TGTGCCAGTAGGTCAGGGGGCGCAGGTAATGAAAAACTGTTTTTT. V gene TRBV19 combines with J gene TRBJ1-4; TRBD1 aligns across 8 bases. CDR3 length equals 15 residues. Trimming at V came to 6 bases and at J to 4 bases, leaving 7 bases not matched to a gene. Germline V CDR1 and CDR2: LNHDA, SQIVND (reference sequence).

The rearrangement uses TRBV4-1 and TRBJ2-1; tentatively, D is TRBD2 (6 bases). This CDR3 spans 14 amino acids. Between the trimmed V and J ends, which lost 4 bases and 3 bases, there was a span of 10 bases. CDR1 and CDR2 (germline): MGHRA, YSYEKL. CDR3 bases: TGCGCCAGCAGCCCAAGACTAGGCTACAATGAGCAGTTCTTC. Translated, it gives CASSPRLGYNEQFF.

This clone was recorded once. Other DNA sequences of this sample code for an identical CDR3. The chain has TRBV7-9 and TRBJ1-5, with D unresolved. Germline values: CDR1 SEHNR, CDR2 FQNEAQ (reference sequence). Between the trimmed V and J ends, which lost 1 base and 0 bases, there was a span of 7 bases. The CDR3 consists of 15 residues. Here the CDR3 reads CASSLGGHSNQPQHF. The CDR3 bases are TGTGCCAGCAGCTTAGGAGGGCATAGCAATCAGCCCCAGCATTTT.

The chain carries TRBV6-6 and TRBJ2-7; 12 bases align to TRBD2. Germline loops: CDR1 MNHNY, CDR2 SVGAGI (reference sequence). With 6 bases clipped from V and 5 bases from J, the junction kept 5 bases outside the gene matches. The CDR3 contains 14 residues. The CDR3: CASSWTSGNDEQYF. As DNA, the CDR3 is TGTGCCAGCAGCTGGACTAGCGGGAACGACGAGCAGTACTTC.

This chain uses TRBV6-4 with TRBJ1-6, with 9 bases matching TRBD1. The V gene's germline CDR1 is MRHNA and CDR2 SNTAGT. The CDR3 is 14 residues long. V dropped 6 bases and J dropped 6; count of bases not matched to a gene: 3. Here the CDR3 reads CASRDRGVNSPLHF. CDR3 bases: TGTGCCAGCAGGGACAGGGGCGTTAATTCACCCCTCCACTTT.

V gene TRBV2 combines with J gene TRBJ2-1; 8 positions agree with TRBD1. CDR3 length equals 15 residues. Germline assignment: CDR1 SNHLY and CDR2 FYNNEI. After removal of 2 bases from V and 9 bases from J, the junction contained 9 bases not matched to a gene. CDR3 nucleotides: TGTGCCAGCAGTGAACAGGGGGCGCGATCCGGTGAGCAGTTCTTC. Its translation: CASSEQGARSGEQFF.

The chain carries TRBV2 and TRBJ2-7; possibly TRBD2 for D (6 bases). The CDR3 runs to 16 residues. V was cut by 8 bases and J by 1 base, with 21 bases left in between. CDR1 is SNHLY, CDR2 FYNNEI, per germline. The CDR3 here is CASSINPGLASYEQYF. The CDR3 bases are TGTGCCAGCTCCATTAATCCGGGACTGGCGTCCTACGAGCAGTACTTC. The full variable domain, with the rest looked up from reference TRBV2 and TRBJ2-7, is EPEVTQTPSHQVTQMGQEVILRCVPISNHLYFYWYRQILGQKVEFLVSFYNNEISEKSEIFDDQFSVERPDGSNFTLKIRSTKLEDSAMYFCASSINPGLASYEQYFGPGTRLTVT.

CDR3: CASSSGTSNTEAFF. DNA for the CDR3: TGTGCCAGCAGTTCCGGGACATCGAACACTGAAGCTTTCTTT. The chain joins TRBV6-5 to TRBJ1-1; TRBD1 is a possible D gene (6 bases). This CDR3 is built from 14 residues. V lost 4 bases to trimming and J lost 1 base, with 10 bases between them. Germline CDR1 reads MNHEY; CDR2 reads SVGAGI.

This chain links TRBV5-1 with TRBJ1-4; D is ambiguous. Germline CDR1 reads SGHRS; CDR2 reads YFSETQ. CDR3 length: 14 amino acids. V was clipped by 3 bases and J by 2 bases, with 8 bases between them. The CDR3 DNA is TGCGCCAGCAGCTCCGGGATGACTAATGAAAAACTGTTTTTT. This translates into CASSSGMTNEKLFF.

The V call is TRBV2, the J call TRBJ2-3; 7 bases map to TRBD2. Germline CDR1 SNHLY, CDR2 FYNNEI. This CDR3 has 15 residues. J was trimmed by 6 bases and V by 6 bases; bases with no gene match: 12. CDR3 sequence (DNA): TGTGCCAGCAGGGACTTAGGACTAGGCGGGGATACGCAGTATTTT. Translated, it gives CASRDLGLGGDTQYF.

This chain connects TRBV19 to TRBJ2-2, with D possibly matching TRBD1 (6 bases). Trimming cost V 3 bases and J 4 bases, with 9 bases left between them. This CDR3 spans 14 amino acids. Germline V gene data show CDR1 as LNHDA and CDR2 as SQIVND (reference sequence). This chain's CDR3 is CASSIPGVTGELFF. Written as DNA, the CDR3 is TGTGCCAGTAGTATTCCAGGGGTCACCGGGGAGCTGTTTTTT.

The chain has TRBV4-3 and TRBJ2-1; D is perhaps TRBD2 (6 bases). CDR1 and CDR2 (germline): LGHNA, YSLEER. The CDR3 totals 15 residues. V lost 0 bases and J lost 7, with 13 bases in between. CDR3 region: CASSQDGLARNEQFF. The CDR3 coding sequence is TGCGCCAGCAGCCAAGACGGCCTAGCGAGGAATGAGCAGTTCTTC.

This chain connects TRBV4-3 to TRBJ1-1; the match to TRBD1 covers 8 bases. V lost 0 bases, J lost 7 bases, and 4 bases stayed unmatched. The CDR3 consists of 14 residues. Germline V gene lookup returns CDR1 LGHNA and CDR2 YSLEER. The CDR3 nucleotides read TGCGCCAGCAGCCAAGATGACAGGGGAGATGAAGCTTTCTTT. It yields the protein CASSQDDRGDEAFF.

The chain carries TRBV30 and TRBJ2-7, with 8 bases identical to TRBD2. Germline lookup yields CDR1 GTSNPN and CDR2 SVGIG (reference sequence). The CDR3 spans 14 residues. V shed 0 bases and J 3 bases; nucleotides not matched to a gene: 4. CDR3 sequence (DNA): TGTGCCTGGAGTGTCGAGCGGGAGATCTACGAGCAGTACTTC. It encodes CAWSVEREIYEQYF. Looking up the rest from reference TRBV30 and TRBJ2-7 gives the full variable domain: SQTIHQWPATLVQPVGSPLSLECTVEGTSNPNLYWYRQAAGRGLQLLFYSVGIGQISSEVPQNLSASRPQDRQFILSSKKLLLSDSGFYLCAWSVEREIYEQYFGPGTRLTVT.

The chain couples TRBV21-1 to TRBJ2-7; the DNA was not used to check the table's D call, TRBD2. TRBV21-1 is a pseudogene locus. CDR3 length: 15 residues. The CDR3 DNA sequence: TGTGCCAGCAGCGACGATAGCGGGACGGACTACGAGCAGTACTTC. It specifies CASSDDSGTDYEQYF.

CDR3 region: CASSLGPSGSSYNEQFF. DNA of the CDR3: TGTGCCAGCAGCTTAGGCCCTAGCGGGAGCTCCTACAATGAGCAGTTCTTC. The chain has TRBV7-9 and TRBJ2-1; 10 bases are shared with TRBD2. Germline V CDR1 and CDR2: SEHNR, FQNEAQ (reference sequence). V was pared by 1 base and J by 0 bases, with 3 bases of the junction left unmatched. The length of the CDR3 is 17 residues. The variable domain in full, completed from reference TRBV7-9 and TRBJ2-1, reads DTGVSQNPRHKITKRGQNVTFRCDPISEHNRLYWYRQTLGQGPEFLTYFQNEAQLEKSRLLSDRFSAERPKGSFSTLEIQRTEQGDSAMYLCASSLGPSGSSYNEQFFGPGTRLTVL.

CDR3 in DNA: TGTGCCAGCAGCCTCCCCCGGGACTCGGACACAGATACGCAGTATTTT. As protein: CASSLPRDSDTDTQYF. The V gene is TRBV3-1 (or the pseudogene TRBV3-2), the J gene TRBJ2-3, with D possibly being TRBD2 (6 bases). Germline values: CDR1 LGHDT, CDR2 YNNKEL (reference sequence). V was trimmed by 4 bases and J by 2 bases, leaving 16 bases between them. The CDR3 has 16 amino acids.

The genes are TRBV9 and TRBJ2-2; D call uncertain. The germline CDR1 and CDR2 sequences are SGDLS and YYNGEE. V was pared by 0 bases and J by 1 base, with 10 bases between. The CDR3 is 16 amino acids. The CDR3: CASSVEIIGNTGELFF. CDR3 DNA: TGTGCCAGCAGCGTAGAGATAATCGGGAACACCGGGGAGCTGTTTTTT.